A single sample gave rise to the 5 T cell receptor beta chains below, sequenced in a study of blood T cell repertoires in COVID-19. Using immunoSEQ multiplex PCR, the repertoire was profiled, and TCRdb retains in-frame clones only, with some absent. Of about 360,000 clones in the sample, approximately 77% were seen once. Specimen: peripheral blood. These receptors all stem from a human donor with acute or convalescent COVID-19. The donor label of this sample is uncertain.

V usage is TRBV7-9 and J usage is TRBJ1-2; 7 nucleotides align to TRBD1. This CDR3 is built from 15 residues. The J segment lost 6 bases and the V segment lost 5 bases, leaving 12 bases of the junction unmatched. CDR1 and CDR2 (germline): SEHNR, FQNEAQ (reference sequence). The CDR3 DNA follows: TGTGCCAGCAGCCCCCCCACAGGGGCTTTAGATGGCTACACCTTC. Translated: CASSPPTGALDGYTF.

This chain uses TRBV7-8 with TRBJ1-2, with D possibly matching TRBD1 (5 bases). CDR1 and CDR2 from the germline V gene are SGHVS and FQNEAQ. Trimming removed 5 bases at V and 2 bases at J, with 15 bases between. The CDR3 length is 15 residues. As DNA, the CDR3 is TGTGCCAGCAGCCCCGCGGCAGGGCGGAACTATGGCTACACCTTC. It specifies CASSPAAGRNYGYTF.

The rearrangement uses TRBV5-1 and TRBJ2-5; D might be TRBD2 (6 bases). CDR1 is SGHRS, CDR2 YFSETQ, per germline. CDR3 length: 14 amino acids. V was clipped by 5 bases and J by 3 bases, with 14 bases between them. The CDR3 DNA follows: TGCGCCAGCAGGGGACTTTTAGCGGAAGAGACCCAGTACTTC. Protein: CASRGLLAEETQYF.

This clone was detected a few times. The junction differs from germline at one of its ends, possibly a read error. The chain employs TRBV29-1 and TRBJ1-4; D is unclear. The CDR3 length is 12 residues. The germline CDR1 and CDR2 sequences are SQVTM and ANQGSEA. The CDR3: CSVGPLSGSSYF. CDR3 nucleotides: TGCAGCGTTGGTCCGCTGTCAGGATCTTCCTATTTT.

A note on this clone: At the DNA level, this CDR3 is encoded by other sequences in the same sample as well. The chain employs TRBV20-1 and TRBJ1-3, with unresolved D. The germline CDR1 and CDR2 sequences are DFQATT and SNEGSKA (reference sequence). The V and J ends lost 6 bases and 4 bases respectively, with 7 bases between them. The CDR3 has 11 residues. CDR3 loop: CSASAGNTIYF. For the CDR3, the DNA is TGCAGTGCCAGCGCAGGAAACACCATATATTTT.